These 29 T cell receptor beta chains came from one sample sequenced in a study of T-cell memory formation after mild COVID-19. MiXCR, run by TCRdb on the 5' RACE reads, gives a single entry per CDR3 protein. The sample consists of 35,000 to 50,000 distinct CDR3 sequences, more than 9% of them appearing once. The sequenced sample was PBMCs or a T cell subset sorted from them (not recorded which). These receptors were taken from an adult woman who had mild COVID-19 (a few samples of this study predate the infection). Cell type and time point are not known.

This clonotype was observed many times. The chain links TRBV5-6 to TRBJ2-5; 11 bases are shared with TRBD2. The germline V gene has CDR1 SGHDT and CDR2 YYEEEE. With 7 bases clipped from V and 2 bases from J, the junction kept 7 bases outside the gene matches. This CDR3 is built from 15 residues. The CDR3 DNA sequence: TGTGCCAGCCTTGTAGCGGGGGGGCCTCAAGAGACCCAGTACTTC. Translated: CASLVAGGPQETQYF.

This clonotype was seen many times. This chain joins TRBV7-2 and TRBJ2-3, with a tentative D call TRBD2 (6 bases). Germline-derived CDR1 and CDR2 are SGHTA and FQGNSA. V lost 5 bases to trimming and J lost 0 bases, with 9 bases between them. The CDR3 consists of 14 residues. As DNA, the CDR3 is TGTGCCAGCAGCCGACTAGATAGCACAGATACGCAGTATTTT. Translating gives CASSRLDSTDTQYF.

This clonotype came up many times. The V and J genes are TRBV19 and TRBJ1-5, with TRBD1 matching 9 bases. The germline CDR1 and CDR2 sequences are LNHDA and SQIVND (reference sequence). The length of the CDR3 is 15 residues. V gave up 4 bases and J gave up 6 bases; unmatched junction bases: 7. Written as DNA, the CDR3 is TGTGCCAGTAGTACGGACAGGGGAAGTACTCAGCCCCAGCATTTT. It yields the protein CASSTDRGSTQPQHF.

The sample holds many counts of this clonotype. This chain joins TRBV5-4 and TRBJ2-7; unclear D gene. This CDR3 comprises 14 residues. Trimming stripped 4 bases from V and 3 bases from J, with 14 bases between. CDR1 is SGHNT and CDR2 is YYREEE in the germline V gene (reference sequence). For the CDR3, the DNA is TGTGCCAGCAGCATACTGCAAGAAGACTACGAGCAGTACTTC. Translation gives CASSILQEDYEQYF.

This clonotype has just a few counts. The J gene is TRBJ2-3, the V gene TRBV7-3; 10 bases map to TRBD2. The CDR3 consists of 16 residues. The germline CDR1 and CDR2 sequences are SGHTA and FQGTGA. The junction had 3 bases not matched to a gene; V was cut back by 3 bases and J by 0 bases. The CDR3, as DNA: TGTGCCAGCAGCTTGGGACTAGCGTCTAGCACAGATACGCAGTATTTT. It codes for CASSLGLASSTDTQYF.

Only a few counts were recorded for this clonotype. This rearrangement joins TRBV7-9 to TRBJ2-1; 7 bases agree with TRBD2. Germline loops: CDR1 SEHNR, CDR2 FQNEAQ (reference sequence). With V trimmed by 7 bases and J by 4 bases, 10 bases remained unmatched. The CDR3 runs 15 residues. As DNA, the CDR3 is TGTGCCAGCACCGAGCCCGGGGGGAGTTACAATGAGCAGTTCTTC. Translation: CASTEPGGSYNEQFF.

The gene calls are TRBV30 and TRBJ1-1; possibly TRBD1 for D (5 bases). The germline V gene encodes CDR1 GTSNPN and CDR2 SVGIG (reference sequence). The CDR3 runs 13 residues. The germline V and J ends were trimmed by 8 bases and 3 bases, with 16 bases remaining between them. DNA of the CDR3: TGTGCCGGACCAGGGACGAAGGACACTGAAGCTTTCTTT. This translates into CAGPGTKDTEAFF.

The gene calls are TRBV24-1 and TRBJ2-3; no reliable D call. The CDR3 contains 14 residues. V lost 0 bases and J 4 bases, leaving 7 bases between the germline ends. Germline V gene data show CDR1 as KGHDR and CDR2 as SFDVKD. The CDR3 spells CATSDLFRADTQYF. As DNA, the CDR3 is TGTGCCACCAGTGATTTGTTCCGCGCAGATACGCAGTATTTT.

Ten or more counts support this clonotype. The chain couples TRBV14 to TRBJ2-7; tentatively, D is TRBD2 (7 bases). The CDR3 is 15 residues long. The V end was cut by 1 base, the J end by 2 bases, with 12 bases between. Germline V lookup: CDR1 SGHDN, CDR2 FVKESK. CDR3 nucleotide sequence: TGTGCCAGCAGCCAAGTCCTAGGGGGGGCCTACGAGCAGTACTTC. Translation: CASSQVLGGAYEQYF.

This chain connects TRBV5-1 to TRBJ1-2; D is undetermined. The CDR3 loop spans 14 amino acids. V lost 0 bases, J lost 8 bases, and 14 bases lay in between. Germline CDR1 reads SGHRS; CDR2 reads YFSETQ. CDR3 bases: TGCGCCAGCAGCTTGGAAATAAGGGTTGACGGCTACACCTTC. This sequence encodes CASSLEIRVDGYTF. Full variable domain (remainder filled in from reference TRBV5-1 and TRBJ1-2): KAGVTQTPRYLIKTRGQQVTLSCSPISGHRSVSWYQQTPGQGLQFLFEYFSETQRNKGNFPGRFSGRQFSNSRSEMNVSTLELGDSALYLCASSLEIRVDGYTFGSGTRLTVV.

The rearrangement links TRBV25-1 to TRBJ2-7; tentatively, D is TRBD2 (5 bases). Trimming took off 6 bases at V and 4 bases at J, with 19 bases between the two ends. CDR1 is MGHDK and CDR2 is SYGVNS in the germline V gene. The CDR3 is 15 amino acids. DNA for the CDR3: TGTGCCAGCAGCCCCCGTGAGGGAAGGAGGTACGAGCAGTACTTC. It yields the protein CASSPREGRRYEQYF.

This clonotype was observed at least ten times. The V gene is TRBV5-1, the J gene TRBJ2-1; D uncertain. Germline V gene data show CDR1 as SGHRS and CDR2 as YFSETQ. V gave up 0 bases and J gave up 8 bases, with 12 bases separating them. The CDR3 length is 14 residues. The CDR3 sequence is CASSLGRWVDEQFF. The CDR3 region has the DNA TGCGCCAGCAGCTTGGGCAGGTGGGTCGATGAGCAGTTCTTC.

Only a few counts were recorded for this clonotype. This chain uses TRBV3-1 with TRBJ2-1; D may be TRBD2 (6 bases). The CDR3 runs to 16 residues. The V gene lost 0 bases and the J gene lost 6 bases, with 15 bases spanning the gap. Germline-derived CDR1 and CDR2 are LGHDT and YNNKEL (reference sequence). The CDR3 protein is CASSQDVSLGGNEQFF. The CDR3 DNA follows: TGTGCCAGCAGCCAAGATGTAAGCCTGGGGGGCAATGAGCAGTTCTTC.

This chain links TRBV24-1 with TRBJ2-1, with D possibly TRBD2 on 6 matching bases. Trimming left V 6 bases short and J 1 base short, with 12 bases between. Germline V gene data show CDR1 as KGHDR and CDR2 as SFDVKD. The CDR3 is 15 amino acids. The CDR3 sequence is CATSSSVRSYNEQFF. The CDR3, as DNA: TGTGCCACCAGTTCTAGCGTAAGGTCCTACAATGAGCAGTTCTTC.

The chain links TRBV10-3 to TRBJ2-5; TRBD1 aligns across 11 bases. This CDR3 spans 13 amino acids. Germline assignment: CDR1 ENHRY and CDR2 SYGVKD. J lost 5 bases, V lost 8 bases, and 4 bases had no gene match. For the CDR3, the DNA is TGTGCCATCGGGGGACAGGGGGATGAGACCCAGTACTTC. Its protein product is CAIGGQGDETQYF.

The CDR3 sequence: CAWRSNYEQYF. CDR3 in DNA: TGTGCCTGGCGGAGTAACTACGAGCAGTACTTC. This sequence joins TRBV30 and TRBJ2-7, with D unclear. This CDR3 comprises 11 residues. Trimming left V 5 bases short and J 3 bases short, with 8 bases between. Germline-derived CDR1 and CDR2 are GTSNPN and SVGIG (reference sequence).

In its sample, this clonotype was seen many times. The chain links TRBV5-1 to TRBJ2-7; the D is unclear. V was clipped by 4 bases and J by 1 base, with 12 bases between them. The CDR3 runs 14 residues. Germline loops: CDR1 SGHRS, CDR2 YFSETQ. CDR3 DNA sequence: TGCGCCAGCAGCGGAAGAGACGTTTCCTACGAGCAGTACTTC. It yields the protein CASSGRDVSYEQYF.

The genes are TRBV7-3 and TRBJ2-1; D gene ambiguous. V shed 2 bases and J shed 6 bases, with 14 bases lying between them. This CDR3 is 15 amino acids long. CDR1 and CDR2 (germline): SGHTA, FQGTGA. In DNA, the CDR3 is TGTGCCAGCAGCTTACTCCTGGCAAGGACCAATGAGCAGTTCTTC. This codes for CASSLLLARTNEQFF.

This chain links TRBV4-1 with TRBJ2-1, with 10 bases aligning to TRBD2. The germline V gene encodes CDR1 MGHRA and CDR2 YSYEKL. With V trimmed by 3 bases and J by 12 bases, 14 bases remained unmatched. This CDR3 comprises 16 residues. The CDR3: CASSHSGGADSKRQFF. CDR3 sequence (DNA): TGCGCCAGCAGCCACAGCGGGGGGGCCGATTCTAAAAGGCAGTTCTTC.

The rearrangement joins TRBV7-3 to TRBJ1-2; D is perhaps TRBD1 (5 bases). The CDR3 has 14 amino acids. V gave up 5 bases and J gave up 6 bases, with 16 bases separating them. CDR1 and CDR2 from the germline V gene are SGHTA and FQGTGA. The chain's CDR3 is CASSQGRGEDGYTF. In nucleotides, the CDR3 is TGTGCCAGCAGCCAGGGTCGCGGGGAAGATGGCTACACCTTC.

The chain joins TRBV7-2 to TRBJ2-7; tentatively, D is TRBD1 (5 bases). Germline CDR1 reads SGHTA; CDR2 reads FQGNSA. Trimming pared 0 bases from V and 2 bases from J, leaving 5 bases between. The CDR3 length is 13 residues. This CDR3 is CASSLARAYEQYF. DNA of the CDR3: TGTGCCAGCAGCTTAGCCAGGGCCTACGAGCAGTACTTC.

This clonotype was recorded many times. The rearrangement joins TRBV6-5 to TRBJ2-6; TRBD1 is a possible D gene (6 bases). There are 16 residues in the CDR3. The V end was cut by 0 bases, the J end by 4 bases, with 10 bases between. Per the germline V gene, CDR1 is MNHEY and CDR2 is SVGAGI. CDR3 sequence: CASSYSLGAGANVLTF. In DNA form, the CDR3 reads TGTGCCAGCAGTTACTCATTGGGGGCAGGGGCCAACGTCCTGACTTTC.

This clonotype was counted a few times. This rearrangement joins TRBV6-6 to TRBJ2-3; the D gene is possibly TRBD1 (6 bases). This CDR3 spans 14 amino acids. Germline CDR1 and CDR2: MNHNY and SVGAGI (reference sequence). Trimming stripped 1 base from V and 4 bases from J, with 9 bases between. CDR3 DNA: TGTGCCAGCAGTTACTACAGGGTACCAGATACGCAGTATTTT. Protein sequence: CASSYYRVPDTQYF.

The V gene is TRBV13, the J gene TRBJ2-1; 11 bases align to TRBD2. Per the germline V gene, CDR1 is PRHDT and CDR2 is FYEKMQ (reference sequence). Unmatched junction bases numbered 0, after V lost 3 bases and J lost 2 bases. This CDR3 contains 15 residues. The CDR3 reads CASSFSGRAYNEQFF. CDR3 DNA: TGTGCCAGCAGCTTTAGCGGGAGGGCCTACAATGAGCAGTTCTTC. The variable domain in full, with the rest retrieved from reference TRBV13 and TRBJ2-1, is AAGVIQSPRHLIKEKRETATLKCYPIPRHDTVYWYQQGPGQDPQFLISFYEKMQSDKGSIPDRFSAQQFSDYHSELNMSSLELGDSALYFCASSFSGRAYNEQFFGPGTRLTVL.

This clonotype has only a few counts. This chain links TRBV12-3 or TRBV12-4 with TRBJ2-7; TRBD2 matches at 12 bases. The CDR3 covers 15 residues. V dropped 6 bases and J dropped 6; count of bases not matched to a gene: 9. The chain's CDR3 is CASSKTTSGSSEQYF. The CDR3, as DNA: TGTGCCAGCAGCAAAACGACTAGCGGGAGCTCCGAGCAGTACTTC.

This clonotype was picked up a small number of times. The chain couples TRBV5-5 to TRBJ2-1; the D gene is possibly TRBD2 (6 bases). Trimming cost V 4 bases and J 9 bases, with 11 bases left between them. There are 12 residues in the CDR3. Germline V gives CDR1 SGHKS, CDR2 YYEKEE (reference sequence). DNA of the CDR3: TGTGCCAGCAGCCGCCGGGGGAGTGAGCAGTTCTTC. Its protein is CASSRRGSEQFF. Filled out from reference TRBV5-5 and TRBJ2-1, the complete variable domain reads DAGVTQSPTHLIKTRGQQVTLRCSPISGHKSVSWYQQVLGQGPQFIFQYYEKEERGRGNFPDRFSARQFPNYSSELNVNALLLGDSALYLCASSRRGSEQFFGPGTRLTVL.

CDR3 amino acids: CASSSLYMDGRQETQYF. The CDR3 DNA reads TGTGCCAGCAGTTCCCTTTATATGGATGGGAGACAAGAGACCCAGTACTTC. This chain connects TRBV27 to TRBJ2-5; D is possibly TRBD2 (5 bases). This CDR3 contains 17 residues. Looked up from germline, CDR1 is MNHEY and CDR2 is SMNVEV (reference sequence). Trimming left V 4 bases short and J 2 bases short, with 20 bases between.

This clonotype has only a few counts. The V call is TRBV27, the J call TRBJ2-7; 10 nucleotides line up with TRBD2. The CDR3 runs to 15 residues. Germline loops: CDR1 MNHEY, CDR2 SMNVEV (reference sequence). V gave up 5 bases and J gave up 2 bases; unmatched junction bases: 6. This CDR3 reads CASSLLAGPAYEQYF. CDR3 sequence (DNA): TGTGCCAGCAGTCTACTAGCGGGGCCGGCCTACGAGCAGTACTTC.

The CDR3 spells CASSQGTASYEQYF. DNA of the CDR3: TGTGCCAGCAGCCAGGGGACCGCCTCCTACGAGCAGTACTTC. The genes are TRBV3-1 and TRBJ2-7; D might be TRBD1 or TRBD2, each matching 5 bases. This CDR3 has 14 amino acids. Trimming took 3 bases from V and 0 from J, leaving 9 bases between them. Germline CDR1 LGHDT, CDR2 YNNKEL (reference sequence).